This paragraph reports one T cell receptor beta chain. The sort gate was single viable CD3+CD4+CD8-CD45RO+ cells for memory CD4+ T cells. Serum IgG to CMV pp150, pp28, p38 and p52 defined serostatus. The entry originates in a study of memory CD4+ T cells and cytomegalovirus serostatus. The CDR3 consists of 15 residues. The J segment lost 6 bases and the V segment lost 4 bases, leaving 7 bases of the junction unmatched. Germline V CDR1 and CDR2: MDHEN, SYDVKM. The method was immunoSEQ multiplex PCR; TCRdb's version includes in-frame clones alone and lacks a portion of them. The table includes over 35,000 clones, roughly 78% detected once.

The chain recombines TRBV28 with TRBJ2-3; the match to TRBD1 covers 10 bases. The sample taken for sequencing was memory CD4+ T cells from blood. This receptor was obtained from an adult in good health and CMV-seronegative. CDR3 sequence (DNA): TGTGCCAGCAGTTCCCCGACAGGGGGCTCGGATACGCAGTATTTT. Protein: CASSSPTGGSDTQYF.